Listed here are 21 T cell receptor beta chains from one sample, sequenced in a study of vaccination effects on CD4 cells after COVID-19. Culture proceeded for under twelve days, and CD4+ T cells were then isolated. Two doses of BNT162b2 or mRNA-1273 vaccine were administered to participants. Data came from immunoSEQ multiplex PCR; TCRdb stores just in-frame clones and leaves some out. The data hold roughly 40,000 clones, with 65% to 75% observed a single time. Their antigens remain unidentified. The sample was CD4+ T cells from PBMCs cultured without peptide, taken after COVID-19 vaccination. The receptor set was obtained from a human donor who received a COVID-19 vaccine.

The chain uses TRBV9 and TRBJ2-6; 7 nucleotides match TRBD1. The CDR3 totals 16 residues. Germline CDR1 is SGDLS and CDR2 is YYNGEE. V lost 4 bases and J lost 9; bases outside the gene matches: 13. CDR3 region: CASSPQADRVGNVLTF. The CDR3 DNA reads as TGTGCCAGCAGCCCGCAGGCAGACAGGGTGGGCAACGTCCTGACTTTC.

This clone showed up just a few times. V is TRBV29-1 and J is TRBJ1-4; TRBD1 agrees at 9 bases. CDR1 SQVTM and CDR2 ANQGSEA come from the germline V gene. The CDR3 runs 13 residues. Germline trimming cut 7 bases from V and 7 bases from J; bases unmatched to any gene: 7. CDR3 amino acids: CSAQQGASEKLFF. The CDR3 DNA reads TGCAGCGCCCAACAGGGGGCGAGTGAAAAACTGTTTTTT.

The rearrangement joins TRBV6-5 to TRBJ1-2; D is possibly TRBD1 (5 bases). In germline, CDR1 is MNHEY, CDR2 SVGAGI. The CDR3 is 14 residues long. The V and J ends lost 6 bases and 5 bases respectively, with 16 bases between them. The chain's CDR3 is CASRVGVGQYGYTF. In DNA form, the CDR3 reads TGTGCCAGCAGGGTAGGGGTTGGCCAGTATGGCTACACCTTC.

The table lists this clone with a few counts. V is TRBV5-1 and J is TRBJ1-1; 8 nucleotides line up with TRBD1. Per germline, CDR1 SGHRS and CDR2 YFSETQ. The CDR3 consists of 18 residues. V lost 5 bases, J lost 0 bases, and 15 bases stayed unmatched. CDR3 coding DNA: TGCGCCAGCAGGCCAGGACAGGGCAGGGGCTATATGAACACTGAAGCTTTCTTT. Amino acid sequence: CASRPGQGRGYMNTEAFF.

The chain combines TRBV7-2 with TRBJ2-2; possibly TRBD2 for D (5 bases). V was cut by 6 bases and J by 5 bases, with 25 bases left in between. Germline V CDR1 and CDR2: SGHTA, FQGNSA. The CDR3 extends over 18 amino acids. The CDR3 protein is CASSGGRVRAVGTGELFF. Written as DNA, the CDR3 is TGTGCCAGCAGTGGCGGGCGGGTTAGGGCTGTAGGTACCGGGGAGCTGTTTTTT.

The CDR3 region has the DNA TGCGCCAGCACCCAGACTAGCGTACCCGGGGAGCTGTTTTTT. Its translation: CASTQTSVPGELFF. The J gene is TRBJ2-2, the V gene TRBV5-1, with 8 bases fitting TRBD2. V lost 6 bases and J lost 6; bases outside the gene matches: 7. Germline V gene data show CDR1 as SGHRS and CDR2 as YFSETQ. The CDR3 extends over 14 amino acids.

The chain employs TRBV7-9 and TRBJ1-3; tentatively, D is TRBD1 (6 bases). Trimming took off 5 bases at V and 7 bases at J, with 15 bases between the two ends. In germline, CDR1 is SEHNR, CDR2 FQNEAQ (reference sequence). This CDR3 is built from 14 residues. The CDR3 DNA reads TGTGCCAGCAGCCAACAGGGTAATCGCAACACCATATATTTT. Translating gives CASSQQGNRNTIYF.

V and J are TRBV14 and TRBJ2-7; 8 nucleotides agree with TRBD2. Losses at the gene ends were 1 base for V and 5 bases for J; bases not matched to a gene: 7. The germline V gene encodes CDR1 SGHDN and CDR2 FVKESK. The CDR3 length is 15 residues. This CDR3 is CASSQGLAGIDEQYF. CDR3 in DNA: TGTGCCAGCAGCCAAGGATTAGCGGGAATCGACGAGCAGTACTTC.

This clone has just a few counts. The rearrangement joins TRBV5-4 to TRBJ2-7; TRBD1 matches at 8 bases. The CDR3 covers 14 residues. With V trimmed by 3 bases and J by 5 bases, 7 bases remained unmatched. Germline V CDR1 and CDR2: SGHNT, YYREEE (reference sequence). CDR3 DNA: TGTGCCAGCAGCTATGGACAGGGCTCGCACGAGCAGTACTTC. Its translation is CASSYGQGSHEQYF.

This clone appeared a few times. This chain uses TRBV10-2 with TRBJ2-7; 15 bases line up with TRBD2. The J segment lost 4 bases and the V segment lost 3 bases, leaving 10 bases of the junction unmatched. From germline, CDR1 is WSHSY and CDR2 SAAADI. The CDR3 totals 18 residues. The chain's CDR3 is CASSELWTSGRANYEQYF. The CDR3 region has the DNA TGCGCCAGCAGTGAACTCTGGACTAGCGGGAGGGCCAATTACGAGCAGTACTTC.

The V gene is TRBV19, the J gene TRBJ1-5; D perhaps matches TRBD1 (6 bases). This CDR3 has 16 residues. V dropped 2 bases and J dropped 4 bases, with 15 bases sitting between them. Germline lookup yields CDR1 LNHDA and CDR2 SQIVND (reference sequence). As DNA, the CDR3 is TGTGCCAGTAGTATATTAGGAGCAGGGGTTAATCAGCCCCAGCATTTT. It encodes CASSILGAGVNQPQHF.

This chain's CDR3 is CASSYNLRTYEQYF. DNA of the CDR3: TGTGCCAGCAGTTATAACCTGAGAACCTACGAGCAGTACTTC. V is TRBV6-6 and J is TRBJ2-7, with D unresolved. This CDR3 region has 14 residues. Germline lookup yields CDR1 MNHNY and CDR2 SVGAGI (reference sequence). V shed 3 bases and J shed 2 bases, with 11 bases lying between them.

This clone occurred a few times. CDR3 protein: CASSPDANYGYTF. The CDR3 DNA reads as TGTGCCAGCAGCCCTGATGCCAACTATGGCTACACCTTC. This chain joins TRBV7-2 and TRBJ1-2; D unresolved. There are 13 residues in the CDR3. Between the trimmed V and J ends, which lost 5 bases and 2 bases, there was a span of 9 bases. Germline V gives CDR1 SGHTA, CDR2 FQGNSA.

Concerning this clone: In the same sample, other DNA sequences code for this CDR3. The V call is TRBV24-1, the J call TRBJ2-3, with D possibly being TRBD2 (5 bases). CDR3 size: 12 residues. Germline values: CDR1 KGHDR, CDR2 SFDVKD. Trimming removed 7 bases from V and 2 bases from J, with 6 bases in between. DNA for the CDR3: TGTGCCACCAGCGGGGACACAGATACGCAGTATTTT. Translating gives CATSGDTDTQYF.

CDR3 DNA: TGTGCCAGCAGCCAAGATATTATACAGCCCCAGCATTTT. Amino acid sequence: CASSQDIIQPQHF. The chain uses TRBV3-1 (or the pseudogene TRBV3-2) and TRBJ1-5, with D unresolved. The V end was cut by 0 bases, the J end by 7 bases, with 7 bases between. Germline CDR1 reads LGHDT; CDR2 reads YNNKEL (reference sequence). This CDR3 contains 13 residues.

This clone was seen a few times. The chain recombines TRBV12-5 with TRBJ2-7; D remains ambiguous. The germline gives CDR1 LGHNT, CDR2 FRNRAP. The CDR3 spans 11 residues. Trimming removed 5 bases from V and 0 bases from J, with 2 bases in between. DNA of the CDR3: TGTGCTAGTGGTACCTCCTACGAGCAGTACTTC. It specifies CASGTSYEQYF. The full variable domain, rest sourced from reference TRBV12-5 and TRBJ2-7, is DARVTQTPRHKVTEMGQEVTMRCQPILGHNTVFWYRQTMMQGLELLAYFRNRAPLDDSGMPKDRFSAEMPDATLATLKIQPSEPRDSAVYFCASGTSYEQYFGPGTRLTVT.

This clone came up a few times. This chain links TRBV5-1 with TRBJ2-7; D may be TRBD1 (6 bases). Deletions cut 5 bases from V and 4 bases from J, with 22 bases between. The CDR3 sequence is 16 residues long. Germline V gene lookup returns CDR1 SGHRS and CDR2 YFSETQ. CDR3 residues: CASSLPNHRVRYEQYF. The CDR3 nucleotides are TGCGCCAGCAGTCTCCCTAACCACAGGGTTAGGTACGAGCAGTACTTC.

The chain joins TRBV7-8 to TRBJ2-1, with D unclear. CDR1 is SGHVS and CDR2 is FQNEAQ in the germline V gene. V lost 1 base and J lost 7, with 17 bases in between. There are 16 residues in the CDR3. CDR3 loop: CASSLVLSGQFNEQFF. The CDR3 DNA follows: TGTGCCAGCAGCTTAGTATTATCCGGCCAATTTAATGAGCAGTTCTTC.

This clone came up a few times. The J gene is TRBJ2-2, the V gene TRBV5-1; possibly TRBD1 or TRBD2 for D (5 bases each). Per the germline V gene, CDR1 is SGHRS and CDR2 is YFSETQ. V shed 4 bases and J shed 6 bases, with 16 bases lying between them. The CDR3 consists of 15 residues. The CDR3 DNA is TGCGCCAGCAGCCAGCCGGGGCTCGGCGCCGGGGAGCTGTTTTTT. Encoded protein: CASSQPGLGAGELFF.

The chain joins TRBV5-6 to TRBJ2-7; TRBD2 matches at 16 bases. V lost 8 bases, J lost 6 bases, and 17 bases stayed unmatched. Germline V lookup: CDR1 SGHDT, CDR2 YYEEEE. The CDR3 is made up of 18 amino acids. CDR3 sequence: CASFSGTSGRARLGEQYF. The CDR3 bases are TGTGCCAGTTTTTCCGGGACTAGCGGGAGGGCCCGGCTAGGCGAGCAGTACTTC.

This clone was observed once. The chain uses TRBV12-3 or TRBV12-4 and TRBJ1-1; 7 nucleotides align to TRBD1. After removal of 6 bases from V and 8 bases from J, the junction contained 9 bases not matched to a gene. There are 13 residues in the CDR3. This CDR3 is CASSSQDRTEAFF. The CDR3 bases are TGTGCCAGCAGCTCTCAGGACAGGACGGAAGCTTTCTTT.